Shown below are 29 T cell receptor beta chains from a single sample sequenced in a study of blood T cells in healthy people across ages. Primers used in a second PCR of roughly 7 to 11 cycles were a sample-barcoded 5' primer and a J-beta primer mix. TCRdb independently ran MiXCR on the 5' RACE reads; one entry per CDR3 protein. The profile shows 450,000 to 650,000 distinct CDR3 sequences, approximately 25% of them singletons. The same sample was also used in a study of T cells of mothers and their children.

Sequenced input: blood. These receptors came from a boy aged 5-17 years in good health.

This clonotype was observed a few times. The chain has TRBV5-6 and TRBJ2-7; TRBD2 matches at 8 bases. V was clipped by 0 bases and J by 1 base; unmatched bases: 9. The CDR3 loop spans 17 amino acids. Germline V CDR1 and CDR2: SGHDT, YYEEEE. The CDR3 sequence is CASSLGLAGYLSYEQYF. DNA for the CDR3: TGTGCCAGCAGCTTGGGCCTAGCGGGTTACTTGTCCTACGAGCAGTACTTC.

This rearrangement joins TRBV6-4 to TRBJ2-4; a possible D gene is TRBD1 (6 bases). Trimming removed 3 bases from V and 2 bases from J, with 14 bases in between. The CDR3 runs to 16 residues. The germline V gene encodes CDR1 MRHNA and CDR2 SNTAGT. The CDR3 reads CASSDTQQGTKNIQYF. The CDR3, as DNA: TGTGCCAGCAGTGATACACAACAGGGAACCAAAAACATTCAGTACTTC.

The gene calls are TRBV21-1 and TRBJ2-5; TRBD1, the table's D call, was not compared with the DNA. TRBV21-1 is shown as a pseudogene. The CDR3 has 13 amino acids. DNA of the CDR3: TGTGCCCCCCTCAGACCAGGCCAAGAGACCCAGTACTTC. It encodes CAPLRPGQETQYF.

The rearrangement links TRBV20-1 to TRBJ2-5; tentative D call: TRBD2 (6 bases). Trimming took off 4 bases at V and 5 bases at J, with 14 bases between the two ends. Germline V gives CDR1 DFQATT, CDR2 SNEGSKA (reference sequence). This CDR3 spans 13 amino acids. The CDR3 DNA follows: TGCAGTGCTAACCGGGACTCGCATGAGACCCAGTACTTC. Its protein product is CSANRDSHETQYF.

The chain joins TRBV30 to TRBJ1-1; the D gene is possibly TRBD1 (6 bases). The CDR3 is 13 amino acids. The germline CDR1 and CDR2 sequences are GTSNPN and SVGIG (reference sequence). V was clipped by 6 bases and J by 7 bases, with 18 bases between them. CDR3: CACPNREPFEAFF. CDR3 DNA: TGTGCCTGCCCTAACAGGGAGCCTTTTGAAGCTTTCTTT. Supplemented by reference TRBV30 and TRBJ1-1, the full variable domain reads SQTIHQWPATLVQPVGSPLSLECTVEGTSNPNLYWYRQAAGRGLQLLFYSVGIGQISSEVPQNLSASRPQDRQFILSSKKLLLSDSGFYLCACPNREPFEAFFGQGTRLTVV.

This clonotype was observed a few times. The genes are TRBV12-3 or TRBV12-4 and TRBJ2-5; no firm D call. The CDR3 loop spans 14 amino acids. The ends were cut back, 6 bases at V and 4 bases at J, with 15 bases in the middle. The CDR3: CASSPSEYGETQYF. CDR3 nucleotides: TGTGCCAGCAGCCCGTCCGAGTACGGAGAGACCCAGTACTTC.

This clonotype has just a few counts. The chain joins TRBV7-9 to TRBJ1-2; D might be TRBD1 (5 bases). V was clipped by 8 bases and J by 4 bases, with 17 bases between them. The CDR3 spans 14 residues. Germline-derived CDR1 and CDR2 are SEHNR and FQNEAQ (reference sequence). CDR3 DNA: TGTGCCAGCGAAGGCCCGGGGCTTTCCTATGGCTACACCTTC. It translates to CASEGPGLSYGYTF.

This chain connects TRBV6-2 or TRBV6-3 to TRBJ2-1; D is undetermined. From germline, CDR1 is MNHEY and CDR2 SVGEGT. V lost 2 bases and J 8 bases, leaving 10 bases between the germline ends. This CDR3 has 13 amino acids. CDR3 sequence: CASSYGDAYEQFF. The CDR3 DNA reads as TGTGCCAGCAGTTACGGGGATGCTTATGAGCAGTTCTTC.

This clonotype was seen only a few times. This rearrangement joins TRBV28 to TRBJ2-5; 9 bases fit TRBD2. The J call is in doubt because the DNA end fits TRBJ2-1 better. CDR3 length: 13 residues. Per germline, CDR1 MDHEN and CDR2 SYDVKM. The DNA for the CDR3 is TGTGCCAGCGGAGCGGGGGGCATTAATGAGCAGTTCTTC. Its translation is CASGAGGINEQFF.

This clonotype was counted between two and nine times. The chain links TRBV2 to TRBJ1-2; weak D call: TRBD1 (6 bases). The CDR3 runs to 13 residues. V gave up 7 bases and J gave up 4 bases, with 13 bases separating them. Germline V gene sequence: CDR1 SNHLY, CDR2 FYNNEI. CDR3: CASTSSGVYGYTF. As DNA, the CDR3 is TGTGCCAGCACATCGTCAGGGGTCTATGGCTACACCTTC.

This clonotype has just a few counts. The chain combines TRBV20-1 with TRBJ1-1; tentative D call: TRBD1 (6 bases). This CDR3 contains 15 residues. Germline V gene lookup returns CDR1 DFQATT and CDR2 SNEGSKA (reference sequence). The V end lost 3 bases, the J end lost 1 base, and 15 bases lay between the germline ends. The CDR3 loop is CSASPRGQGNTEAFF. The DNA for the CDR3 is TGCAGTGCTAGCCCTAGGGGACAAGGGAACACTGAAGCTTTCTTT.

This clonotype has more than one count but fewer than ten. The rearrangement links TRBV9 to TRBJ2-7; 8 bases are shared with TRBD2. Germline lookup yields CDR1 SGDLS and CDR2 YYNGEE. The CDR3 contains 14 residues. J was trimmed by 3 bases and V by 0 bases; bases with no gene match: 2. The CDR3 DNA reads TGTGCCAGCAGCGTAGACCTAGCGGGCTACGAGCAGTACTTC. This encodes CASSVDLAGYEQYF.

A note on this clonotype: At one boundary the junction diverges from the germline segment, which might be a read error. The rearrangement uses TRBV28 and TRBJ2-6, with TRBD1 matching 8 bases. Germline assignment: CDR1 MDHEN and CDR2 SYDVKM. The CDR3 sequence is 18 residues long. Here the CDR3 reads CANSLRDRQSSGANVLTF. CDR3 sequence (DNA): TGTGCCAACAGTTTAAGGGACAGGCAAAGCTCTGGGGCCAACGTCCTGACTTTC.

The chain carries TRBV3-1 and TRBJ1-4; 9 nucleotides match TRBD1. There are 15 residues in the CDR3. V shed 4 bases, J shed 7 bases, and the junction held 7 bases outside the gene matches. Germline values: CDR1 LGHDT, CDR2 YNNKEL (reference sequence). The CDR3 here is CASSPPTGGFEKLFF. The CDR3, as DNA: TGTGCCAGCAGCCCGCCGACAGGGGGTTTTGAAAAACTGTTTTTT.

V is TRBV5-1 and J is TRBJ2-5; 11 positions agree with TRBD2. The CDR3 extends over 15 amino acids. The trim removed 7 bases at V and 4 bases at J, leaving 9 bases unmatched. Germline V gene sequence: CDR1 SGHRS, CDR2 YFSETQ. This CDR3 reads CASSKDSGGVETQYF. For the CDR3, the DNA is TGCGCCAGCTCGAAAGATAGCGGGGGGGTAGAGACCCAGTACTTC.

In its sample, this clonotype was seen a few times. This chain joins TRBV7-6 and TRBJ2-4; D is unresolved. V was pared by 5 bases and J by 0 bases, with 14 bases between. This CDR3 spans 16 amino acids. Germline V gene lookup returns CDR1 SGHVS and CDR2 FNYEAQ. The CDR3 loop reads CASSPGRNLAKNIQYF. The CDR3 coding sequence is TGTGCCAGCAGCCCGGGCAGGAACCTAGCCAAAAACATTCAGTACTTC.

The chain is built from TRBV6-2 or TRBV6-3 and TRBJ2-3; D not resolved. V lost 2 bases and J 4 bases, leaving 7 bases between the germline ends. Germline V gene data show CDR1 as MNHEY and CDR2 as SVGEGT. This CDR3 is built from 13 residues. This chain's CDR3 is CASSYLEADTQYF. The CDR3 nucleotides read TGTGCCAGCAGTTACCTCGAGGCAGATACGCAGTATTTT.

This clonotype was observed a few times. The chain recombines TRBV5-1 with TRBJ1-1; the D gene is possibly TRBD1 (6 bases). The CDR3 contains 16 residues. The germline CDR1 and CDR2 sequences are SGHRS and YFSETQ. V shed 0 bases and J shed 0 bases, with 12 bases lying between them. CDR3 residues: CASSLEGGNMNTEAFF. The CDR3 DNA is TGCGCCAGCAGCTTGGAGGGGGGGAACATGAACACTGAAGCTTTCTTT.

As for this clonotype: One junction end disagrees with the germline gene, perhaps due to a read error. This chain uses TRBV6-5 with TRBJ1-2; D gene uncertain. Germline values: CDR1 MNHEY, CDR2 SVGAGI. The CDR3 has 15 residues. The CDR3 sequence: CAGSYADRFGDGYTF. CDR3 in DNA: TGTGCCGGCAGTTACGCTGATCGGTTTGGGGATGGCTACACCTTC.

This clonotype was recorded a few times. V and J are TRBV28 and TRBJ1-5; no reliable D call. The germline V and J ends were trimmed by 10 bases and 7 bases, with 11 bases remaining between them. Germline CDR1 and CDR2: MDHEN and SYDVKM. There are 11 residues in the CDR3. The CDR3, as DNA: TGTGCCACCAATAAGGGACAGCCCCAGCATTTT. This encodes CATNKGQPQHF.

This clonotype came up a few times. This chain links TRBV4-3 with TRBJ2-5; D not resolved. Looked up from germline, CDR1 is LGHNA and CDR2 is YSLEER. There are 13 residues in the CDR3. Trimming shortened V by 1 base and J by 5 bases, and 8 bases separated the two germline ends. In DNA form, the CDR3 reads TGCGCCAGCAGCCAAGCCAAACACGAGACCCAGTACTTC. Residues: CASSQAKHETQYF.

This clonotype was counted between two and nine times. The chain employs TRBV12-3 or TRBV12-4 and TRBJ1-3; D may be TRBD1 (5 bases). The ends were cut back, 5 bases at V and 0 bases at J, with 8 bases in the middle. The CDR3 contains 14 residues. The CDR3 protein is CASSKGFSGNTIYF. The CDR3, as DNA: TGTGCCAGCAGTAAGGGGTTCTCTGGAAACACCATATATTTT.

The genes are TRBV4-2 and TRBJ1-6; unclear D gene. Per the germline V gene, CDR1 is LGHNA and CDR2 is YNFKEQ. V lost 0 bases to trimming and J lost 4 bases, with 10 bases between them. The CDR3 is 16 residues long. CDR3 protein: CASSQELGQYNSPLHF. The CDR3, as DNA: TGTGCCAGCAGCCAAGAACTAGGGCAGTATAATTCACCCCTCCACTTT.

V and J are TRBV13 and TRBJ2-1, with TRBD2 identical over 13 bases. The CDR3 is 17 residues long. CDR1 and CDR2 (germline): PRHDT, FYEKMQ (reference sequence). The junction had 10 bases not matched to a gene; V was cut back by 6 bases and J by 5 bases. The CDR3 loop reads CASSPIKLAGGNNEQFF. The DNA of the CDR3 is TGTGCCAGCAGTCCCATTAAACTAGCGGGAGGGAACAATGAGCAGTTCTTC.

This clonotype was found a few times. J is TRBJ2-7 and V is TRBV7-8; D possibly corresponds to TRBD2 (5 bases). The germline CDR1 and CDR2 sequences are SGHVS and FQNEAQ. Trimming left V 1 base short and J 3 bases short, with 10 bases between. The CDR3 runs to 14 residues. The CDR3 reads CASSLGELRYEQYF. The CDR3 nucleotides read TGTGCCAGCAGCTTAGGGGAGCTCCGCTACGAGCAGTACTTC.

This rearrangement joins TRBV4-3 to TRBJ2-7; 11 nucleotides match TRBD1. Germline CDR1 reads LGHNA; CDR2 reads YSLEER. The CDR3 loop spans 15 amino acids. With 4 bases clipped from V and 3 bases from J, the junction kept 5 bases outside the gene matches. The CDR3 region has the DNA TGCGCCAGCAGCCGAGGACAGGGGGCGTTCTACGAGCAGTACTTC. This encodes CASSRGQGAFYEQYF.

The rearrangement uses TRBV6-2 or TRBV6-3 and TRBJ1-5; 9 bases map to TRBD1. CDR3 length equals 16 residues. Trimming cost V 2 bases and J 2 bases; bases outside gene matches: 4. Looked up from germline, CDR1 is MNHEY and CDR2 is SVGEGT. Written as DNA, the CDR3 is TGTGCCAGCAGTTACGGGACAGGGTGGGGCAATCAGCCCCAGCATTTT. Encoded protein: CASSYGTGWGNQPQHF.

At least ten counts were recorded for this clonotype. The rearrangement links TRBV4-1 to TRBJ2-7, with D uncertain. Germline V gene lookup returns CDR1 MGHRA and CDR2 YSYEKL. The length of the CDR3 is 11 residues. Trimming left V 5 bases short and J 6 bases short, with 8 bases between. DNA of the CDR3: TGCGCCAGCAGCGCTCTGAGCGAGCAGTACTTC. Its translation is CASSALSEQYF.

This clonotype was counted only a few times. The CDR3 DNA reads as TGTGCCAGCTCACGGGACTGGAGCCAAGAGACCCAGTACTTC. The encoded protein is CASSRDWSQETQYF. The chain employs TRBV18 and TRBJ2-5, with a tentative D call TRBD2 (6 bases). CDR3 length equals 14 residues. Trimming removed 4 bases from V and 1 base from J, with 10 bases in between. From germline, CDR1 is KGHSH and CDR2 LQKENI.